One and the same sample provided the 23 T cell receptor beta chains below, sequenced in a study of T cells after yellow fever vaccination. TCRdb analysed the 5' RACE reads with MiXCR anew, one entry per CDR3 protein. Among a few hundred thousand distinct CDR3 sequences listed, roughly a sixth were seen once. The source was PBMCs, collected roughly 5 days after the first yellow fever vaccination. All receptors come from a man aged 18 to 30 who received the YFV17D yellow fever vaccine.

CDR3 in amino acids: CATRGAENTEAFF. CDR3 DNA sequence: TGTGCCACCCGGGGGGCGGAGAACACTGAAGCTTTCTTT. The chain uses TRBV24-1 and TRBJ1-1, with D possibly TRBD1 on 6 matching bases. Germline CDR1 KGHDR, CDR2 SFDVKD. The CDR3 covers 13 residues. Trimming removed 9 bases at V and 1 base at J, with 11 bases between.

The V call is TRBV29-1, the J call TRBJ2-3, with TRBD1 identical over 9 bases. V shed 0 bases and J 5 bases; nucleotides not matched to a gene: 12. Germline V gene sequence: CDR1 SQVTM, CDR2 ANQGSEA. CDR3 length equals 17 residues. The CDR3 spells CSVEDHLWDRVEDTQYF. The CDR3 DNA sequence: TGCAGCGTTGAAGATCATCTCTGGGACAGGGTAGAAGATACGCAGTATTTT.

This clonotype came up a few times. This chain uses TRBV11-2 with TRBJ2-3; TRBD2 agrees at 7 bases. Germline loops: CDR1 SGHAT, CDR2 FQNNGV. The CDR3 covers 18 residues. V lost 4 bases to trimming and J lost 5 bases; unmatched junction nucleotides: 18. The CDR3 DNA reads TGTGCCAGCAGCTCCCACCCACAATCTAGCGGAGCACAAGATACGCAGTATTTT. It translates to CASSSHPQSSGAQDTQYF.

The chain employs TRBV5-4 and TRBJ2-7; D is unclear. Germline lookup yields CDR1 SGHNT and CDR2 YYREEE (reference sequence). V was trimmed by 0 bases and J by 6 bases, leaving 10 bases between them. The CDR3 has 13 amino acids. CDR3: CASSLGAAGEQYF. The CDR3 DNA is TGTGCCAGCAGCTTGGGGGCCGCAGGCGAGCAGTACTTC.

Many counts were recorded for this clonotype. This chain uses TRBV12-3 or TRBV12-4 with TRBJ2-1; TRBD2 aligns across 11 bases. V shed 7 bases and J 1 base; nucleotides not matched to a gene: 6. The CDR3 runs 16 residues. The CDR3: CASKLAGAASYNEQFF. Here the CDR3 DNA reads TGTGCCAGCAAACTAGCGGGGGCGGCGTCCTACAATGAGCAGTTCTTC.

This clonotype appeared a few times. This chain links TRBV4-1 with TRBJ1-5; D is ambiguous. CDR1 is MGHRA, CDR2 YSYEKL, per germline. V lost 1 base and J lost 4, with 8 bases in between. The CDR3 runs to 14 residues. In DNA form, the CDR3 reads TGCGCCAGCAGCCAAGTTAATAGGAATCAGCCCCAGCATTTT. It is translated as CASSQVNRNQPQHF.

The V gene is TRBV4-1, the J gene TRBJ1-6; D unclear. Looked up from germline, CDR1 is MGHRA and CDR2 is YSYEKL. Between the trimmed V and J ends, which lost 1 base and 8 bases, there was a span of 9 bases. This CDR3 has 14 amino acids. This CDR3 is CASSQVSADSPLHF. DNA of the CDR3: TGCGCCAGCAGCCAAGTGTCCGCGGATTCACCCCTCCACTTT.

The chain links TRBV11-3 to TRBJ2-2; 8 bases agree with TRBD1. V was pared by 4 bases and J by 5 bases, with 6 bases of the junction left unmatched. Per germline, CDR1 SGHNT and CDR2 YENEEA. CDR3 size: 15 residues. In DNA, the CDR3 is TGTGCCAGCAGCTCCGGACAGGGTGAGACCGGGGAGCTGTTTTTT. Protein sequence: CASSSGQGETGELFF. The variable domain in full, with the rest retrieved from reference TRBV11-3 and TRBJ2-2, is EAGVVQSPRYKIIEKKQPVAFWCNPISGHNTLYWYLQNLGQGPELLIRYENEEAVDDSQLPKDRFSAERLKGVDSTLKIQPAELGDSAVYLCASSSGQGETGELFFGEGSRLTVL.

This clonotype was observed a few times. The chain uses TRBV6-2 or TRBV6-3 and TRBJ1-1; D is unclear. Deletions cut 0 bases from V and 4 bases from J, with 9 bases between. This CDR3 is built from 14 residues. Germline assignment: CDR1 MNHEY and CDR2 SVGEGT. CDR3 sequence reads: CASSYSWLSTEAFF. Written as DNA, the CDR3 is TGTGCCAGCAGTTACTCCTGGCTGAGCACTGAAGCTTTCTTT.

V is TRBV5-8 and J is TRBJ2-7; 8 nucleotides line up with TRBD1. CDR1 and CDR2 (germline): SGHTS, YDEGEE. V gave up 4 bases and J gave up 5 bases; unmatched junction bases: 8. CDR3 length: 14 amino acids. CDR3 protein: CASSRVQGDNEQYF. The CDR3 DNA is TGTGCCAGCAGCCGCGTACAGGGGGATAACGAGCAGTACTTC.

At least ten counts were recorded for this clonotype. The chain recombines TRBV5-1 with TRBJ2-5, with 13 bases aligning to TRBD2. CDR3 length: 17 residues. V gave up 3 bases and J gave up 5 bases; unmatched junction bases: 10. In germline, CDR1 is SGHRS, CDR2 YFSETQ. The CDR3 is CASSSRTSGGVSETQYF. In nucleotides, the CDR3 is TGCGCCAGCAGCTCCAGGACTAGCGGGGGAGTAAGCGAGACCCAGTACTTC.

The J gene is TRBJ2-1, the V gene TRBV4-3, with D perhaps TRBD2 (6 bases). Between the trimmed V and J ends, which lost 0 bases and 9 bases, there was a span of 21 bases. Germline CDR1 reads LGHNA; CDR2 reads YSLEER. The CDR3 totals 17 residues. The CDR3 DNA is TGCGCCAGCAGCCAAGATTTGGTGCCAGATCGGCGGGGTGAGCAGTTCTTC. Its translation is CASSQDLVPDRRGEQFF.

This clonotype was counted only a few times. This sequence joins TRBV3-1 and TRBJ2-3; 10 bases map to TRBD2. V was clipped by 0 bases and J by 5 bases; unmatched bases: 8. Germline V gives CDR1 LGHDT, CDR2 YNNKEL (reference sequence). The CDR3 consists of 17 residues. CDR3 DNA sequence: TGTGCCAGCAGCCAAGATCAAGCGGGGGGGCATCAAGATACGCAGTATTTT. Residues: CASSQDQAGGHQDTQYF.

Ten or more counts support this clonotype. The chain couples TRBV5-6 to TRBJ2-2, with D perhaps matching TRBD1 (6 bases). Trimming shortened V by 4 bases and J by 1 base, and 11 bases separated the two germline ends. The CDR3 consists of 15 residues. Looked up from germline, CDR1 is SGHDT and CDR2 is YYEEEE. CDR3 nucleotide sequence: TGTGCCAGCAGCCCGGACAGTCGGAACACCGGGGAGCTGTTTTTT. Protein sequence: CASSPDSRNTGELFF.

This clonotype was detected ten times or more. This chain uses TRBV5-1 with TRBJ1-4; the D is unclear. V lost 2 bases, J lost 6 bases, and 11 bases lay in between. This CDR3 contains 14 residues. Germline CDR1 is SGHRS and CDR2 is YFSETQ. The DNA for the CDR3 is TGCGCCAGCAGCTTAGACATCGGGGATGAAAAACTGTTTTTT. Residues: CASSLDIGDEKLFF. The variable domain in full, completed from reference TRBV5-1 and TRBJ1-4, reads KAGVTQTPRYLIKTRGQQVTLSCSPISGHRSVSWYQQTPGQGLQFLFEYFSETQRNKGNFPGRFSGRQFSNSRSEMNVSTLELGDSALYLCASSLDIGDEKLFFGSGTQLSVL.

This clonotype was counted between two and nine times. An end of the junction does not agree with germline; a read error may underlie this. The chain has TRBV9 and TRBJ2-5; D possibly corresponds to TRBD2 (7 bases). CDR3 size: 12 residues. Germline CDR1 is SGDLS and CDR2 is YYNGEE. The CDR3 sequence is CASSKGGGRVLF. For the CDR3, the DNA is TGTGCCAGCAGCAAAGGGGGGGGGCGCGTACTCTTC. The full variable domain, in which reference TRBV9 and TRBJ2-5 provide the parts outside the CDR3, is DSGVTQTPKHLITATGQRVTLRCSPRSGDLSVYWYQQSLDQGLQFLIQYYNGEERAKGNILERFSAQQFPDLHSELNLSSLELGDSALYFCASSKGGGRVLFGPGTRLLVL.

The genes are TRBV12-3 or TRBV12-4 and TRBJ2-7, with no clear D. The CDR3 has 14 residues. Trimming pared 3 bases from V and 2 bases from J, leaving 11 bases between. CDR3 DNA sequence: TGTGCCAGCAGTTTCGGAGAAACTGCCTACGAGCAGTACTTC. It encodes CASSFGETAYEQYF.

This clonotype was seen a handful of times. This sequence joins TRBV5-1 and TRBJ2-5; 7 nucleotides match TRBD2. The CDR3 runs 15 residues. From germline, CDR1 is SGHRS and CDR2 YFSETQ. The J segment lost 5 bases and the V segment lost 4 bases, leaving 11 bases of the junction unmatched. CDR3 sequence reads: CASSQTSVGGETQYF. The DNA for the CDR3 is TGCGCCAGCAGCCAAACTAGCGTGGGAGGGGAGACCCAGTACTTC. The complete variable domain, with remaining parts taken from reference TRBV5-1 and TRBJ2-5, reads KAGVTQTPRYLIKTRGQQVTLSCSPISGHRSVSWYQQTPGQGLQFLFEYFSETQRNKGNFPGRFSGRQFSNSRSEMNVSTLELGDSALYLCASSQTSVGGETQYFGPGTRLLVL.

On this clonotype itself: A read error may be the cause here, since a much bigger clone is one base away. V and J are TRBV10-3 and TRBJ2-3; D gene uncertain. Trimming pared 8 bases from V and 0 bases from J, leaving 15 bases between. Germline CDR1 is ENHRY and CDR2 is SYGVKD. CDR3 length: 15 residues. Written as DNA, the CDR3 is TGTGCCATCGGGAATTACCCGACGAGCACAGATACGCAGTATTTT. Its translation is CAIGNYPTSTDTQYF.

This clonotype has more than one count but fewer than ten. V gene TRBV27 combines with J gene TRBJ2-7; D might be TRBD1 (7 bases). The V end lost 5 bases, the J end lost 3 bases, and 14 bases lay between the germline ends. CDR1 is MNHEY and CDR2 is SMNVEV in the germline V gene (reference sequence). The CDR3 covers 14 residues. The chain's CDR3 is CASSTRQGGYEQYF. DNA for the CDR3: TGTGCCAGCAGTACCCGGCAGGGGGGCTACGAGCAGTACTTC.

This chain connects TRBV19 to TRBJ2-3; 7 nucleotides agree with TRBD1. The germline V gene encodes CDR1 LNHDA and CDR2 SQIVND (reference sequence). The CDR3 has 14 amino acids. J gave up 0 bases and V 10 bases, and 7 bases lay outside the gene matches. CDR3 nucleotide sequence: TGTGCCACCTCGGGACAGAGTAGCACAGATACGCAGTATTTT. It specifies CATSGQSSTDTQYF.

CDR3 amino acids: CAISGGQSEAFF. The CDR3, as DNA: TGTGCCATCAGTGGCGGACAGTCTGAAGCTTTCTTT. The J gene is TRBJ1-1, the V gene TRBV10-3, with a weak D call TRBD1 (6 bases). The V gene's germline CDR1 is ENHRY and CDR2 SYGVKD. Deletions cut 4 bases from V and 6 bases from J, with 9 bases between. The CDR3 covers 12 residues.

The CDR3 here is CASSLGGIYQETQYF. The CDR3 region has the DNA TGTGCCAGTAGTCTGGGGGGGATTTACCAAGAGACCCAGTACTTC. The chain is built from TRBV19 and TRBJ2-5, with 7 bases fitting TRBD2. V shed 5 bases and J 0 bases; nucleotides not matched to a gene: 6. The CDR3 totals 15 residues. Germline V gene sequence: CDR1 LNHDA, CDR2 SQIVND (reference sequence).